A selection of T cell receptor beta chains follows, all from one sample in a study of T-cell memory formation after mild COVID-19. TCRdb called the 5' RACE reads again in MiXCR, with one record for every CDR3 protein. The data show roughly 100,000 distinct CDR3 sequences, more than 15% seen once. The sample consisted of PBMCs or a T cell subset sorted from them (not recorded which). The receptors were sampled from an adult woman who had mild COVID-19 (a few samples of this study predate the infection). Cell type and time point are not known. Each CDR3 is given with its conserved first and last residue. Fields, in order: D gene, clone size, V gene, J gene, CDR3 protein, CDR3 DNA. The D gene is left open where the match is weak. Clone sizes are given selectively: once, few, many, or a class where the clone is expanded.

>-|few|TRBV5-1|TRBJ2-1
CASSLGAGHFYNEQFF
TGCGCCAGCAGCTTGGGGGCAGGGCATTTCTACAATGAGCAGTTCTTC
>-|-|TRBV4-3|TRBJ1-4
CASSLRGRVNEKLFF
TGCGCCAGCAGCCTCCGAGGTAGAGTTAATGAAAAACTGTTTTTT
>TRBD2|-|TRBV6-1|TRBJ2-1
CASIEGVGLVVYNEQFF
TGTGCCAGCATTGAAGGGGTGGGACTAGTCGTGTACAATGAGCAGTTCTTC
>-|-|TRBV6-6|TRBJ1-1
CASSYLSGTNTEAFF
TGTGCCAGCAGTTACTTATCAGGGACGAACACTGAAGCTTTCTTT
>-|-|TRBV7-9|TRBJ2-5
CASTGRYETQYF
TGTGCCAGCACAGGGCGTTACGAGACCCAGTACTTC
>TRBD2|few|TRBV6-6|TRBJ2-4
CASSFVLAGGPGNIQYF
TGTGCCAGCAGTTTCGTATTAGCGGGGGGGCCTGGTAACATTCAGTACTTC
>-|-|TRBV12-3/TRBV12-4|TRBJ2-7
CASRGTYEQYF
TGTGCCAGCAGAGGGACCTACGAGCAGTACTTC
>-|few|TRBV29-1|TRBJ2-7
CSVSPGSSYEQYF
TGCAGCGTCTCACCGGGGTCCTCCTACGAGCAGTACTTC
>-|few|TRBV7-9|TRBJ2-7
CASSFEGDSYEQYF
TGTGCCAGCAGCTTTGAGGGAGACTCCTACGAGCAGTACTTC
>TRBD2|many|TRBV20-1|TRBJ2-3
CSAREASGRLQDTQYF
TGCAGTGCTAGAGAGGCTAGCGGGAGACTACAGGATACGCAGTATTTT
>-|-|TRBV7-6|TRBJ2-6
CASSPQGYGANVLTF
TGTGCCAGCAGCCCACAGGGTTATGGGGCCAACGTCCTGACTTTC
>TRBD2|-|TRBV7-3|TRBJ2-3
CASSQFLAEGTDTQYF
TGTGCCAGCAGCCAATTTCTAGCGGAAGGGACAGATACGCAGTATTTT
>-|-|TRBV9|TRBJ2-1
CASSVQLNNEQFF
TGTGCCAGCAGCGTCCAACTGAACAATGAGCAGTTCTTC
>-|few|TRBV12-3/TRBV12-4|TRBJ2-7
CASSMTGARPDEQYF
TGTGCCAGCAGTATGACAGGTGCTCGCCCTGACGAGCAGTACTTC
>TRBD2|-|TRBV24-1|TRBJ2-1
CATSDLPRASGRSEQFF
TGTGCCACCAGTGATTTGCCCCGGGCTAGCGGGAGGAGTGAGCAGTTCTTC
>TRBD1|few|TRBV5-1|TRBJ2-1
CASSLRDRGTRSYNEQFF
TGCGCCAGCAGCCTCCGGGACAGGGGGACCCGCTCCTACAATGAGCAGTTCTTC
>TRBD1|few|TRBV5-6|TRBJ2-1
CASSPGQGRQFF
TGTGCCAGCAGCCCGGGACAGGGTAGGCAGTTCTTC
>-|few|TRBV29-1|TRBJ2-7
CSVVDGRNSYEQYF
TGCAGCGTTGTTGACGGGCGGAACTCCTACGAGCAGTACTTC
>TRBD1|-|TRBV15|TRBJ2-2
CATSSGQGPGELFF
TGTGCCACCAGCAGCGGACAGGGGCCCGGGGAGCTGTTTTTT
>TRBD1|few|TRBV10-2|TRBJ2-7
CASMTGHSYEQYF
TGCGCCAGCATGACAGGGCACTCCTACGAGCAGTACTTC
>-|few|TRBV29-1|TRBJ2-7
CSVVRGPYEQYF
TGCAGCGTTGTGAGGGGACCCTACGAGCAGTACTTC
>TRBD1|-|TRBV11-1|TRBJ2-7
CASSLNRGTSYEQYF
TGTGCCAGCAGCTTAAACAGGGGTACCTCCTACGAGCAGTACTTC
>-|-|TRBV28|TRBJ2-1
CASSLLFGNSGTVPYNEQFF
TGTGCCAGCAGTTTATTGTTTGGGAACTCAGGGACTGTTCCCTACAATGAGCAGTTCTTC
>TRBD2|few|TRBV6-8|TRBJ2-7
CASSPPGLARGPYEQYF
TGTGCCAGCAGTCCTCCGGGACTAGCGCGAGGACCCTACGAGCAGTACTTC
>TRBD1|-|TRBV7-9|TRBJ1-2
CASTETTGASNYGYTF
TGTGCCAGCACCGAAACGACAGGGGCATCGAACTATGGCTACACCTTC
>-|-|TRBV5-5|TRBJ1-1
CASSLDRMGTEAFF
TGTGCCAGCAGCTTGGACAGGATGGGGACTGAAGCTTTCTTT
>TRBD2|-|TRBV11-3|TRBJ2-1
CASSFRLATYNEQFF
TGTGCCAGCAGCTTCCGACTAGCAACCTACAATGAGCAGTTCTTC